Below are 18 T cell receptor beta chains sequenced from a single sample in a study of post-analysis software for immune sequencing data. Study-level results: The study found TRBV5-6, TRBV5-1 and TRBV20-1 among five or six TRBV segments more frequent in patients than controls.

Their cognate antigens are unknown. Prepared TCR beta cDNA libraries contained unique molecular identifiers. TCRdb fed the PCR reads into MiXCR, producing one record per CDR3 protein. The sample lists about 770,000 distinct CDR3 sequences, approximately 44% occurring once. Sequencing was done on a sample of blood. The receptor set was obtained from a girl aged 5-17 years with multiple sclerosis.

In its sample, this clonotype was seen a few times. The CDR3 DNA is TGCGCCAGCAGCTTGTCCTCGCGGCAAGAGACCCAGTACTTC. It translates to CASSLSSRQETQYF. The chain recombines TRBV5-1 with TRBJ2-5; no clear D. There are 14 residues in the CDR3. CDR1 SGHRS and CDR2 YFSETQ come from the germline V gene. V shed 1 base and J shed 2 bases, with 9 bases lying between them.

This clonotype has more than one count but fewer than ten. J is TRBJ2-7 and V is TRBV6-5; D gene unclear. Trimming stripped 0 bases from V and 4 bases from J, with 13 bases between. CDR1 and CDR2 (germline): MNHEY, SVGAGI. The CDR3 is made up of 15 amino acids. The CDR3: CASSYSKVRAYEQYF. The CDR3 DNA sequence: TGTGCCAGCAGTTACTCGAAGGTTAGGGCATACGAGCAGTACTTC.

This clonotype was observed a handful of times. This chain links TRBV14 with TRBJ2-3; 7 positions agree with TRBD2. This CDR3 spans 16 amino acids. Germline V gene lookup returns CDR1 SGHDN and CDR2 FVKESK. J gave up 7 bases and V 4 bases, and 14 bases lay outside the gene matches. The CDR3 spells CASSRGTTPFGNTQYF. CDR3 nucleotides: TGTGCCAGCAGCCGCGGGACTACCCCTTTTGGGAATACGCAGTATTTT.

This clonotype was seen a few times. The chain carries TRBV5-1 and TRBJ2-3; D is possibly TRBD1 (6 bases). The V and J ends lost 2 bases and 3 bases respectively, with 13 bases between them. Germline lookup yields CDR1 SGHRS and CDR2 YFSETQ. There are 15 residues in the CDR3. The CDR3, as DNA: TGCGCCAGCAGCTTCGGGACAAGAAAAACAGATACGCAGTATTTT. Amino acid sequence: CASSFGTRKTDTQYF.

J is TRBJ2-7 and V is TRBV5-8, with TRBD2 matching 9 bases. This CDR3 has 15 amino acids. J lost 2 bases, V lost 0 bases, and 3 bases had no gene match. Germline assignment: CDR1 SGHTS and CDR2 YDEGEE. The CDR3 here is CASSLGRGRAYEQYF. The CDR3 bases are TGTGCCAGCAGCTTGGGTCGCGGGAGGGCCTACGAGCAGTACTTC.

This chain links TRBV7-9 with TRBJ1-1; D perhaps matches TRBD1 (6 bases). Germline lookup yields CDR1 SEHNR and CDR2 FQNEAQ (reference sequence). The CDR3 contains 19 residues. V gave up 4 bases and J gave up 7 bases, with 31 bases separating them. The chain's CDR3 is CASSSTGGFGDVKVVEAFF. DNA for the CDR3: TGTGCCAGCAGCTCAACCGGGGGCTTCGGGGACGTAAAGGTGGTTGAAGCTTTCTTT.

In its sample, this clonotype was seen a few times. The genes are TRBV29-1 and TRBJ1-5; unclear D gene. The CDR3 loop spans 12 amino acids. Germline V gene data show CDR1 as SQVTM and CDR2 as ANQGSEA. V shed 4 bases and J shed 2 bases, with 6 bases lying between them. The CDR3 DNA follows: TGCAGCGTTGCTCAGGGCAATCAGCCCCAGCATTTT. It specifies CSVAQGNQPQHF.

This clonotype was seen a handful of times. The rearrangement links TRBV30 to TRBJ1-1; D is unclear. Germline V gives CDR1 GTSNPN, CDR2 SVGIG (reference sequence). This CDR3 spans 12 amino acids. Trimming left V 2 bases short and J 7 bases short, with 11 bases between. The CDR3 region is CAWSQQWDEAFF. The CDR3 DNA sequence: TGTGCCTGGAGTCAACAGTGGGATGAAGCTTTCTTT. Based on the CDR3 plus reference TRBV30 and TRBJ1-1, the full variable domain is SQTIHQWPATLVQPVGSPLSLECTVEGTSNPNLYWYRQAAGRGLQLLFYSVGIGQISSEVPQNLSASRPQDRQFILSSKKLLLSDSGFYLCAWSQQWDEAFFGQGTRLTVV.

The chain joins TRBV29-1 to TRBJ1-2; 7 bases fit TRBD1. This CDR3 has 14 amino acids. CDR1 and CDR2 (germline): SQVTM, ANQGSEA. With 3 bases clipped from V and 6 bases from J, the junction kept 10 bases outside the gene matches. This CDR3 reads CSVEGRGSFDGYTF. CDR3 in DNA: TGCAGCGTTGAGGGCAGGGGGAGTTTTGATGGCTACACCTTC. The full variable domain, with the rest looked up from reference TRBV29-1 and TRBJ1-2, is SAVISQKPSRDICQRGTSLTIQCQVDSQVTMMFWYRQQPGQSLTLIATANQGSEATYESGFVIDKFPISRPNLTFSTLTVSNMSPEDSSIYLCSVEGRGSFDGYTFGSGTRLTVV.

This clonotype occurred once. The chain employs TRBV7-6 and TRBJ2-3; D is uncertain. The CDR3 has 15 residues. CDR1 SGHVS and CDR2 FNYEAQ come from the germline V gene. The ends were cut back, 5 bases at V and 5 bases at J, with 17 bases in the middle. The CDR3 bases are TGTGCCAGCAGCCCGAGAGTGGCCCAAGGAGATACGCAGTATTTT. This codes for CASSPRVAQGDTQYF. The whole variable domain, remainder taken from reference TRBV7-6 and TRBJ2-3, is GAGVSQSPRYKVTKRGQDVALRCDPISGHVSLYWYRQALGQGPEFLTYFNYEAQQDKSGLPNDRFSAERPEGSISTLTIQRTEQRDSAMYRCASSPRVAQGDTQYFGPGTRLTVL.

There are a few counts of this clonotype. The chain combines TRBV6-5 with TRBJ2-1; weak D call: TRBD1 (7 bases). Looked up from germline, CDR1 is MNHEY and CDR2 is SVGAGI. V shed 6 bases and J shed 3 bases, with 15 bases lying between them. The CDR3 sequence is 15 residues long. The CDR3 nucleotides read TGTGCCAGCAGGATTGGACAGGACTACTACAATGAGCAGTTCTTC. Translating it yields CASRIGQDYYNEQFF.

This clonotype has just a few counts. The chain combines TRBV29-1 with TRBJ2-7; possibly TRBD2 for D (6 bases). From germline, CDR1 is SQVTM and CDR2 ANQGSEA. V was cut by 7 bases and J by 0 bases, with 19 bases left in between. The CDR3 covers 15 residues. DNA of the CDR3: TGCAGCGCCGCGGGGATTGGGGTAGACTCCTACGAGCAGTACTTC. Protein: CSAAGIGVDSYEQYF.

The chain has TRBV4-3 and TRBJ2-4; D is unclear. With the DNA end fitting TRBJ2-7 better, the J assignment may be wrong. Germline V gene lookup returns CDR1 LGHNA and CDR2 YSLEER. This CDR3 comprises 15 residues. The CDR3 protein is CASSRDRRATGEQYF. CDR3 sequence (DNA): TGCGCCAGCAGCCGAGATAGGAGAGCTACCGGCGAGCAGTACTTC.

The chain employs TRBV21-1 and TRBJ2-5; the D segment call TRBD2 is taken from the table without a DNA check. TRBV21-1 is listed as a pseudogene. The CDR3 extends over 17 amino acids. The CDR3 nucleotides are TGTGCCAGCAGCACCATCCCCCCAAGGAGGGCCTGGGAGACCCAGTACTTC. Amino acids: CASSTIPPRRAWETQYF.

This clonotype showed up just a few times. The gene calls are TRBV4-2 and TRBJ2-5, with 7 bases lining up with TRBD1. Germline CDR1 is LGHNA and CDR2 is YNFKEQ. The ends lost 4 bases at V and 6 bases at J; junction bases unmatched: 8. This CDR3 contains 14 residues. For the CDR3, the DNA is TGTGCCAGCAGCCCGTGGACAGGTCAAAAGACCCAGTACTTC. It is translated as CASSPWTGQKTQYF.

Written as DNA, the CDR3 is TGTGCCAGCAGCCTTGACTTGGGGGATGAGCAGTTCTTC. It is translated as CASSLDLGDEQFF. This chain uses TRBV11-1 with TRBJ2-1; D tentatively fits TRBD1 or TRBD2 (5 bases each). This CDR3 has 13 residues. V was trimmed by 5 bases and J by 8 bases, leaving 13 bases between them. CDR1 is SGHAT and CDR2 is FQDESV in the germline V gene (reference sequence).

CDR3 nucleotides: TGCGCCAGCATGAGAGCGGGAGGGAGTGGAAATGAGCAGTTCTTC. This sequence encodes CASMRAGGSGNEQFF. The rearrangement uses TRBV5-1 and TRBJ2-1; TRBD2 matches 10 bases. Germline CDR1 is SGHRS and CDR2 is YFSETQ. This CDR3 region has 15 residues. The J segment lost 7 bases and the V segment lost 6 bases, leaving 10 bases of the junction unmatched.

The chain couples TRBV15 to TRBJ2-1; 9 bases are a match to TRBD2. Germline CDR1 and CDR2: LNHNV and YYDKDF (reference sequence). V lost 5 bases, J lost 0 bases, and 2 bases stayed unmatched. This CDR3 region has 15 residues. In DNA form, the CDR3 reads TGTGCCACCAGCGGGGGACTAGCCTCCTACAATGAGCAGTTCTTC. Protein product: CATSGGLASYNEQFF.